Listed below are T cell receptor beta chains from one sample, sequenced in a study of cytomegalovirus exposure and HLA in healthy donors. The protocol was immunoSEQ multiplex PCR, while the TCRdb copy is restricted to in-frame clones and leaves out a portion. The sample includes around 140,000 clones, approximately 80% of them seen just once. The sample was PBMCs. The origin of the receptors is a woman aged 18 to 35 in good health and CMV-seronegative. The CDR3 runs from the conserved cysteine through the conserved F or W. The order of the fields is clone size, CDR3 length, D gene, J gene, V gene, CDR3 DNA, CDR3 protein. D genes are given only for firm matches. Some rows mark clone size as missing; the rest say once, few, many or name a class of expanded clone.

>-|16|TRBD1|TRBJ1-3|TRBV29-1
TGCAGCGTTGATGGGCCGGGACAGGGTAGTGGGGGCACCATATATTTT
CSVDGPGQGSGGTIYF
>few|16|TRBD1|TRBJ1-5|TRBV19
TGTGCCAGTAGTGTTGGGACAGCTTATAGCAATCAGCCCCAGCATTTT
CASSVGTAYSNQPQHF
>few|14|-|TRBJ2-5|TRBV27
TGTGCCAGCAGTTTGTTCGGACAGTTAGAGACCCAGTACTTC
CASSLFGQLETQYF
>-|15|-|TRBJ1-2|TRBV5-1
TGCGCCAGCAGCTTGGGCGCCGAGGTGTTGGATGGCTACACCTTC
CASSLGAEVLDGYTF
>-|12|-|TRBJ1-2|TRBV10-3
TGTGCCATCAGTGGCCAGGGCGAGGGCTACACCTTC
CAISGQGEGYTF
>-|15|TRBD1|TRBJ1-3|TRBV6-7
TGTGCCAGCAGCCGGGGACAGGGCTGTGGAAACACCATATATTTT
CASSRGQGCGNTIYF
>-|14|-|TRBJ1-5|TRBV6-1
TGTGCCAGCACGGCAGGGGAAATCAATCAGCCCCAGCATTTT
CASTAGEINQPQHF
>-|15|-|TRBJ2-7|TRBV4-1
TGCGCCAGCAGCGTGGGGGCGTCATTCTCCTACGAGCAGTACTTC
CASSVGASFSYEQYF
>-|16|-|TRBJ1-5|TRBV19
TGTGCCAGTAGTTTAAATCAGGGGACTAGCAATCAGCCCCAGCATTTT
CASSLNQGTSNQPQHF
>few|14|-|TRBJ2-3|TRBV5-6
TGTGCCAGCAGCTTAGGGGGGGCGGCAGATACGCAGTATTTT
CASSLGGAADTQYF
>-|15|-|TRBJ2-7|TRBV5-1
TGCGCCAGCAGCTTGGCCACAGGGATCGAGAACGAGCAGTACTTC
CASSLATGIENEQYF
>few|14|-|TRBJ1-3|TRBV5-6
TGTGCCAGCAGCTTGGAAGTAAAAGGACAGCCGGAATATTTT
CASSLEVKGQPEYF
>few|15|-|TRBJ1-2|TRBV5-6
TGTGCCAGCAGCTTGGGGGCCAGTCCGGTCTATGGCTACACCTTC
CASSLGASPVYGYTF
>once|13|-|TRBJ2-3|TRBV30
TGTGCCTGGAGCGGTGGTCGGTTGGATACGCAGTATTTT
CAWSGGRLDTQYF
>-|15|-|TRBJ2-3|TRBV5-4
TGTGCCAGCAGCCCAAGGGCCAGGGGCGCGGATACGCAGTATTTT
CASSPRARGADTQYF
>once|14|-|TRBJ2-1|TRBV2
TGTGCCAGCAGGGCGGGCGGTTGGGACAATGAGCAGTTCTTC
CASRAGGWDNEQFF
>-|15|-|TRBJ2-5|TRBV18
TGTGCCAGCTCACCAGGGGGCGGAACACAAGAGACCCAGTACTTC
CASSPGGGTQETQYF
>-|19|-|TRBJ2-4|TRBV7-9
TGTGCCAGCAGCTTAGCGACAGGAATTACGAACATAGCCAAAAACATTCAGTACTTC
CASSLATGITNIAKNIQYF
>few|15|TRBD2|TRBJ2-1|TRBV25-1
TGTGCCAGCAGTGATGCTAGCGGAGCCTACAATGAGCAGTTCTTC
CASSDASGAYNEQFF
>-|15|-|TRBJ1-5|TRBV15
TGTGCCACCAGCAGAGATCCGTCGGGGGAGCAGCCCCAGCATTTT
CATSRDPSGEQPQHF
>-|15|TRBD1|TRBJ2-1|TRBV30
TGTGCCTGGAGGGTGTACAGGGGACGGTTCGATGGGCAGTTCTTC
CAWRVYRGRFDGQFF
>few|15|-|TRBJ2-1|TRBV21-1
TGTGCCAGCAGCATGAAGCGGGACTCCTACAATGAGCAGTTCTTC
CASSMKRDSYNEQFF
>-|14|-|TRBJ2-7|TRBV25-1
TGTGCCAGCAGTGATCACAGGGAAGGCGACGAGCAGTACTTC
CASSDHREGDEQYF
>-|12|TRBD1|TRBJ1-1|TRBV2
TGTGCCAGCAGGACAGGGATGACTGAAGCTTTCTTT
CASRTGMTEAFF
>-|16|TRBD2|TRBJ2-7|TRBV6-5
TGTGCCAGCAGTTACTCCTCTAGCGGGAGGGCCCACGAGCAGTACTTC
CASSYSSSGRAHEQYF
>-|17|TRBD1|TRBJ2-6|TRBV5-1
TGCGCCAGCAGCTTGGGACAGGGGGCGGGCGGGGCCAACGTCCTGACTTTC
CASSLGQGAGGANVLTF
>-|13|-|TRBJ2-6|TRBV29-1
TGCAGCGTTGCGGCAGGTGGGGCCAACGTCCTGACTTTC
CSVAAGGANVLTF
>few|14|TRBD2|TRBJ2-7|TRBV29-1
TGCAGCGCCCGGGTTGGGGGGGGATCCTACGAGCAGTACTTC
CSARVGGGSYEQYF
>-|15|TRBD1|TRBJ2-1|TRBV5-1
TGCGCCAGCAGCATTGGACAGGGGAGGGGCAGTGAGCAGTTCTTC
CASSIGQGRGSEQFF
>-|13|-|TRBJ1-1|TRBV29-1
TGCAGCGTTGAAGTCCACCCAGACACTGAAGCTTTCTTT
CSVEVHPDTEAFF
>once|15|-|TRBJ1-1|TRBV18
TGTGCCAGCTCACCCGTCGGACAAGGACAGTCTGAAGCTTTCTTT
CASSPVGQGQSEAFF
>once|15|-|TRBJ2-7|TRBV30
TGTGCCTGGAGTTTACGCGGGGACCCCTCCTACGAGCAGTACTTC
CAWSLRGDPSYEQYF
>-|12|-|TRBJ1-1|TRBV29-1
TGCAGCGCCCGAGTCGGGTACACTGAAGCTTTCTTT
CSARVGYTEAFF
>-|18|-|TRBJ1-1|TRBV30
TGTGCCTGGAGTAACAAGGAGTCCTGGCGGGGGGAGAACACTGAAGCTTTCTTT
CAWSNKESWRGENTEAFF
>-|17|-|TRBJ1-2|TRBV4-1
TGCGCCAGCAGCCAAGATCCGCGCAGGGGAGGGTCCTATGGCTACACCTTC
CASSQDPRRGGSYGYTF
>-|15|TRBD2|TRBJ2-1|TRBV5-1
TGCGCCAGCAGCAACGGACCAGCGGGAGGCAATGAGCAGTTCTTC
CASSNGPAGGNEQFF
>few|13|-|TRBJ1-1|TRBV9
TGTGCCAGCAGCGTGTTTTATAGCACTGAAGCTTTCTTT
CASSVFYSTEAFF
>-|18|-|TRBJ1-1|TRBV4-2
TGTGCCAGCAGCCGGACGGAGGTAAGCCCGTATCGGGGCACTGAAGCTTTCTTT
CASSRTEVSPYRGTEAFF
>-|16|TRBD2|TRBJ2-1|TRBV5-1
TGCGCCAGCAGCTTTACGACTAGCGGGACCCGGGAAGAGCAGTTCTTC
CASSFTTSGTREEQFF
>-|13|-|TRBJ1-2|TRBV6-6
TGTGCCAGCAGTTACTCAGAGGACTATGGCTACACCTTC
CASSYSEDYGYTF
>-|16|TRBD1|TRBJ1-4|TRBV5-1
TGCGCCAGCAGCCAATTACCGGGACAGCCGAATGAAAAACTGTTTTTT
CASSQLPGQPNEKLFF
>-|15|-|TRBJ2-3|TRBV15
TGTGCCACCAGCAGAGATAGAGATAGCACAGATACGCAGTATTTT
CATSRDRDSTDTQYF
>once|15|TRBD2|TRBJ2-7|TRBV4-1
TGCGCCAGCAGCCAAGTTCTAGCGGGAACCTACGAGCAGTACTTC
CASSQVLAGTYEQYF
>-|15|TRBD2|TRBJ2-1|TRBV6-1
TGTGCCAGCAGTGAGCTAGCGGGAGGGGTAAATGAGCAGTTCTTC
CASSELAGGVNEQFF
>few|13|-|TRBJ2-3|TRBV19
TGTGCCAGTAGCCCTCAGAGGGCAGATACGCAGTATTTT
CASSPQRADTQYF
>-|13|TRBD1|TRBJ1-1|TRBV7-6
TGTGCCAGCAGCTTGACAGGGAATACTGAAGCTTTCTTT
CASSLTGNTEAFF
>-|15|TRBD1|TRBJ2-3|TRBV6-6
TGTGCCAGCAGTCTCACAGGGGGCGCCGCAGATACGCAGTATTTT
CASSLTGGAADTQYF
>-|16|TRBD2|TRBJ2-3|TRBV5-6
TGTGCCAGCAGCTTTCAGTCGGGACTAGGGGTAGTTGCGCAGTATTTT
CASSFQSGLGVVAQYF
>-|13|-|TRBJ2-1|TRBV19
TGTGCCAGTAGTGAGAGCTCCTACAATGAGCAGTTCTTC
CASSESSYNEQFF
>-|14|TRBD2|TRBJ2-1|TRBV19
TGTGCCAGTAGTATAGATTCTAGCGGGAGACTTCTCTTCTTC
CASSIDSSGRLLFF
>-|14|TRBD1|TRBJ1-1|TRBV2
TGTGCCAGCAGTGGTGGGACAGGGGGCGGTGAAGCTTTCTTT
CASSGGTGGGEAFF
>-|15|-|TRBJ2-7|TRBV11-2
TGTGCCAGCAGACATACGGCGGAGAGCTCCTACGAGCAGTACTTC
CASRHTAESSYEQYF
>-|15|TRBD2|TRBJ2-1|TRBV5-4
TGTGCCAGCAGCTTACCAGCGGGAGCTGCCAATGAGCAGTTCTTC
CASSLPAGAANEQFF
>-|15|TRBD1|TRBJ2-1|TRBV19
TGTGCCAGTAGTCTCCCCGGGACAGGGTACAATGAGCAGTTCTTC
CASSLPGTGYNEQFF
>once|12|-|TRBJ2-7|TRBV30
TGTGCCTGGTCCGACGGGGACTACGAGCAGTACTTC
CAWSDGDYEQYF
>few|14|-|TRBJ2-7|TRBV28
TGTGCCAGCAGTCCCCTTTGGGAGTGGTACGAGCAGTACTTC
CASSPLWEWYEQYF
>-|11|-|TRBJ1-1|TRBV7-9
TGTGCCAGCAGCACAGGGTCGGAGACTTTCTTT
CASSTGSETFF